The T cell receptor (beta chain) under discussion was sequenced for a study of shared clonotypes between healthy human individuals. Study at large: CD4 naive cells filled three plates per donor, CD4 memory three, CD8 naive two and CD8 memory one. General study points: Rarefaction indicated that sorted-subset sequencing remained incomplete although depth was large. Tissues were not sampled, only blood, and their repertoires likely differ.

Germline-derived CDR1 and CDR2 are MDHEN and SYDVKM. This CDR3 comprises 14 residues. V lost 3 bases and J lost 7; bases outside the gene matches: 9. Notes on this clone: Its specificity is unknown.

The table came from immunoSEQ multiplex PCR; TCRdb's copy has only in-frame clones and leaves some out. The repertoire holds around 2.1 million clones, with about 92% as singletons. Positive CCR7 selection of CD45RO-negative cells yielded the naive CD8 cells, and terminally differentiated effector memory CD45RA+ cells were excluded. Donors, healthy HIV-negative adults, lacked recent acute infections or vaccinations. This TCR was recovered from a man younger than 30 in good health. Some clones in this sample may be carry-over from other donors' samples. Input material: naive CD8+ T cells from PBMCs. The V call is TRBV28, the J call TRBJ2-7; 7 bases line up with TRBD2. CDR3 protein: CASSFPAGATEQYF. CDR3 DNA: TGTGCCAGCAGTTTTCCGGCGGGAGCAACGGAGCAGTACTTC. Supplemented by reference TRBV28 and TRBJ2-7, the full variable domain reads DVKVTQSSRYLVKRTGEKVFLECVQDMDHENMFWYRQDPGLGLRLIYFSYDVKMKEKGDIPEGYSVSREKKERFSLILESASTNQTSMYLCASSFPAGATEQYFGPGTRLTVT.